This T cell receptor (beta chain) was retrieved from a study of tumor-infiltrating lymphocytes in primary liver carcinoma. The wider study: Samples returned roughly 3.5 to 7.5 million productive TCRbeta reads each. Read depth did not differ significantly between tissue types. General study points: Tumors had a top-250-clone fraction that was significantly higher than blood (p = 0.039).

Germline DNA was also extracted, while the blood RNA originated from unsorted whole blood. There are 15 residues in the CDR3. The V gene's germline CDR1 is SGHAT and CDR2 FQNNGV. In the case of this clonotype: Its matching antigen is unknown. The junction shows a germline mismatch at one end, possibly a read error.

Total RNA amounting to roughly 450 ng was the source from which TCR beta cDNA was made with a constant-region primer. TCR beta libraries came from three nested multiplex PCR rounds using slightly modified ARM-PCR. Investigators reported that the first two PCR rounds, at around 9 cycles each, used TRBV1-TRBV30 forward primers with a C-beta reverse primer. TCRdb analysed the multiplex PCR reads with MiXCR anew, one entry per CDR3 protein. The sample has about 200,000 distinct CDR3 sequences; about 65% are singletons. This clonotype was obtained from a woman aged 60-75 years with primary liver carcinoma and hepatitis B virus infection. Sequencing input: peripheral blood. The chain couples TRBV11-2 to TRBJ2-3; 9 bases align to TRBD2. CDR3 protein: CASSLMRGGADTQYF. The CDR3 DNA is TGTGCCAGCAGCTTAATGCGGGGGGGCGCAGATACACAGTACTTT.